Below are 2 T cell receptor beta chains sequenced from a single sample in a study of OX40 agonist ivuxolimab in advanced cancers. Profiled with immunoSEQ multiplex PCR; TCRdb holds only in-frame clones, not every one. The table lists 75,000 to 100,000 clones, around 85% of them singletons, with approximately 0.5% in the top ten. Sequenced here: CD4+ or CD8+ T cells sorted from blood, sampled in a trial of the OX40 agonist ivuxolimab. The receptors originated from an adult with an advanced solid tumor such as melanoma, head and neck, liver or kidney cancer.

The chain couples TRBV9 to TRBJ1-3; tentatively, D is TRBD1 (5 bases). Trimming removed 4 bases from V and 0 bases from J, with 14 bases in between. Germline V gene data show CDR1 as SGDLS and CDR2 as YYNGEE. The CDR3 has 16 amino acids. The CDR3, as DNA: TGTGCCAGCAGCCCACAGACAGACCACTCTGGAAACACCATATATTTT. Amino acids: CASSPQTDHSGNTIYF.

CDR3 bases: TGTGCCAGCAGCTTGGCGGCCGATGTCAAAGGGGAGCTGTTTTTT. It specifies CASSLAADVKGELFF. The chain combines TRBV5-4 with TRBJ2-2; D unresolved. Germline CDR1 is SGHNT and CDR2 is YYREEE (reference sequence). The CDR3 sequence is 15 residues long. Trimming shortened V by 0 bases and J by 8 bases, and 14 bases separated the two germline ends.